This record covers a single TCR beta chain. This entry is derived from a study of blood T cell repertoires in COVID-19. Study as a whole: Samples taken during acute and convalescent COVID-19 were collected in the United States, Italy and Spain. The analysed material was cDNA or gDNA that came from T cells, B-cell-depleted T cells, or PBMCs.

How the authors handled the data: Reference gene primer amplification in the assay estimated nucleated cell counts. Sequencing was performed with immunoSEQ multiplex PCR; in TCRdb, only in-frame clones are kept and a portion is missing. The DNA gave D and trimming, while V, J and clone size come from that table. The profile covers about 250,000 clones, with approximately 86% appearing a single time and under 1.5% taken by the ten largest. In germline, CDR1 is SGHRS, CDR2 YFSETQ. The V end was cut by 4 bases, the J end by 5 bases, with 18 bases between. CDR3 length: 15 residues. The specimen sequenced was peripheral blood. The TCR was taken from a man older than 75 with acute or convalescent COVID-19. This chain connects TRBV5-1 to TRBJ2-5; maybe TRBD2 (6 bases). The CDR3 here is CASSPGTLGEETQYF. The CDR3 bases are TGCGCCAGCAGCCCTGGGACTTTAGGAGAGGAGACCCAGTACTTC.